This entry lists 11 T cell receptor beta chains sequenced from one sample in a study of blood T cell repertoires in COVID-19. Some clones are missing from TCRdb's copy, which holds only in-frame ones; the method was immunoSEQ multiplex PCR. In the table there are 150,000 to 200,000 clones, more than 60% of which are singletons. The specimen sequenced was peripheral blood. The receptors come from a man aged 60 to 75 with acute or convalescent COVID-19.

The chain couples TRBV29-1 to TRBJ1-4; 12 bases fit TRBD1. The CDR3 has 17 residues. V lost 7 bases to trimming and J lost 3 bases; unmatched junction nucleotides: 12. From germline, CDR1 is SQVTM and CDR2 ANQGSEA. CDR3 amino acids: CSAAGTGGIGANEKLFF. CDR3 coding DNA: TGCAGCGCCGCCGGGACAGGGGGCATCGGGGCTAATGAAAAACTGTTTTTT.

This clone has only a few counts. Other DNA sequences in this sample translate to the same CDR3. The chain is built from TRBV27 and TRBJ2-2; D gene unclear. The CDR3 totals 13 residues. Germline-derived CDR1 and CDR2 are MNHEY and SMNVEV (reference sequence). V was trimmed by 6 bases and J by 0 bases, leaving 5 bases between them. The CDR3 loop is CASSGTNTGELFF. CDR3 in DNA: TGTGCCAGCAGCGGTACGAACACCGGGGAGCTGTTTTTT.

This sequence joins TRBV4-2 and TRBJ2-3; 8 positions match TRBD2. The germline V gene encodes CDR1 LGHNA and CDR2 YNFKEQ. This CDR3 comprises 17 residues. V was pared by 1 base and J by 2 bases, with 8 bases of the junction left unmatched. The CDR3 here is CASSQGRISGTTDTQYF. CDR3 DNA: TGTGCCAGCAGCCAAGGGAGGATTAGCGGGACCACAGATACGCAGTATTTT.

The CDR3: CASSPGSQGGRETQYF. The DNA of the CDR3 is TGTGCCAGCTCACCCGGGTCCCAGGGGGGTCGAGAGACCCAGTACTTC. The chain couples TRBV18 to TRBJ2-5; maybe TRBD1 (7 bases). There are 16 residues in the CDR3. V lost 3 bases and J 4 bases, leaving 18 bases between the germline ends. Germline V CDR1 and CDR2: KGHSH, LQKENI.

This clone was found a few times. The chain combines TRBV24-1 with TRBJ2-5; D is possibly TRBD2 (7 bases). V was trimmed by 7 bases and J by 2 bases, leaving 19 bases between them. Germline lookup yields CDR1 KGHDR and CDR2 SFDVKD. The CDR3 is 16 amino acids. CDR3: CATRARGRGEQETQYF. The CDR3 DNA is TGTGCCACCAGAGCCCGAGGGAGGGGGGAACAAGAGACCCAGTACTTC.

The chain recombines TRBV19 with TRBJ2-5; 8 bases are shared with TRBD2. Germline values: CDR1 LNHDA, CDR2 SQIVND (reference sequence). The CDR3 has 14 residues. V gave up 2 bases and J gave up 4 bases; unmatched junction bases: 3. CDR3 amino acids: CASSITGLVETQYF. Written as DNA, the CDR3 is TGTGCCAGTAGTATAACGGGACTAGTAGAGACCCAGTACTTC.

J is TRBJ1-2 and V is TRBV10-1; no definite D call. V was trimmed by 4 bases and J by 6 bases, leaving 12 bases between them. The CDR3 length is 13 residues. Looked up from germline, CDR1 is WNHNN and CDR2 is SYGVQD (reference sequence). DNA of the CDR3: TGCGCCAGCAGTGCACGGAGGGTGGATGGCTACACCTTC. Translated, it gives CASSARRVDGYTF.

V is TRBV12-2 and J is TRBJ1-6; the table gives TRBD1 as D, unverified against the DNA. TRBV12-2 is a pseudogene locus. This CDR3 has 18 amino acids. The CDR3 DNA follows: TGTGCAAGTCGCTTATATTACGTGGAGACAGCTAATAATTCACCCCTCCACTTT. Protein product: CASRLYYVETANNSPLHF.

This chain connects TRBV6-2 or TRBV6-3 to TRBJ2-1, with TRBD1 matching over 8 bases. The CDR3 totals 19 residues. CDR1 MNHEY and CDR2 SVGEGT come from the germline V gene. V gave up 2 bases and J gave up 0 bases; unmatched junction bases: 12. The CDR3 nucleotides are TGTGCCAGCAGTTACGCAGGGGGCGGTCACCCCCTCTCCTACAATGAGCAGTTCTTC. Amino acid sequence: CASSYAGGGHPLSYNEQFF.

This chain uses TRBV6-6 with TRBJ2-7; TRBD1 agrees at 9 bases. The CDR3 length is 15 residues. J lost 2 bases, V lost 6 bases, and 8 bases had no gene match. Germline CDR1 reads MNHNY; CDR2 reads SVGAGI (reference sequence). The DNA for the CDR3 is TGTGCCAGCAGAGACCTCGGACAGGGGACCTACGAGCAGTACTTC. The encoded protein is CASRDLGQGTYEQYF.

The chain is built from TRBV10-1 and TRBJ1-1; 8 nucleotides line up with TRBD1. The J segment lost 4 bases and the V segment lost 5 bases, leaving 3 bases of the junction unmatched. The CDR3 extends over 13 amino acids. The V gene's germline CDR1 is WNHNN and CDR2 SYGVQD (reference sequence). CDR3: CASSYDRGTEAFF. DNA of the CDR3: TGCGCCAGCAGTTACGACAGGGGCACTGAAGCTTTCTTT.